This TCR beta chain is drawn from a study of shared clonotypes between healthy human individuals. Germline V gene lookup returns CDR1 DFQATT and CDR2 SNEGSKA (reference sequence). The CDR3 covers 10 residues. Trimming took 4 bases from V and 9 from J, leaving 8 bases between them. The team ran DNA from unsorted PBMCs on ten immunoSEQ deep assay plates for sequencing. Measured with immunoSEQ multiplex PCR; TCRdb has only the in-frame clones, and not every one. The repertoire holds 450,000 to 500,000 clones, with around 80% as singletons. This clone was observed many times. The sequencing input was PBMCs. The chain has TRBV20-1 and TRBJ2-3; maybe TRBD2 (6 bases). The sequence derives from a woman in her thirties or forties in good health. Some clones in this sample may be carry-over from other donors' samples. CDR3 nucleotides: TGCAGTGCTACTCGGGAGACGCAGTATTTT. This encodes CSATRETQYF.